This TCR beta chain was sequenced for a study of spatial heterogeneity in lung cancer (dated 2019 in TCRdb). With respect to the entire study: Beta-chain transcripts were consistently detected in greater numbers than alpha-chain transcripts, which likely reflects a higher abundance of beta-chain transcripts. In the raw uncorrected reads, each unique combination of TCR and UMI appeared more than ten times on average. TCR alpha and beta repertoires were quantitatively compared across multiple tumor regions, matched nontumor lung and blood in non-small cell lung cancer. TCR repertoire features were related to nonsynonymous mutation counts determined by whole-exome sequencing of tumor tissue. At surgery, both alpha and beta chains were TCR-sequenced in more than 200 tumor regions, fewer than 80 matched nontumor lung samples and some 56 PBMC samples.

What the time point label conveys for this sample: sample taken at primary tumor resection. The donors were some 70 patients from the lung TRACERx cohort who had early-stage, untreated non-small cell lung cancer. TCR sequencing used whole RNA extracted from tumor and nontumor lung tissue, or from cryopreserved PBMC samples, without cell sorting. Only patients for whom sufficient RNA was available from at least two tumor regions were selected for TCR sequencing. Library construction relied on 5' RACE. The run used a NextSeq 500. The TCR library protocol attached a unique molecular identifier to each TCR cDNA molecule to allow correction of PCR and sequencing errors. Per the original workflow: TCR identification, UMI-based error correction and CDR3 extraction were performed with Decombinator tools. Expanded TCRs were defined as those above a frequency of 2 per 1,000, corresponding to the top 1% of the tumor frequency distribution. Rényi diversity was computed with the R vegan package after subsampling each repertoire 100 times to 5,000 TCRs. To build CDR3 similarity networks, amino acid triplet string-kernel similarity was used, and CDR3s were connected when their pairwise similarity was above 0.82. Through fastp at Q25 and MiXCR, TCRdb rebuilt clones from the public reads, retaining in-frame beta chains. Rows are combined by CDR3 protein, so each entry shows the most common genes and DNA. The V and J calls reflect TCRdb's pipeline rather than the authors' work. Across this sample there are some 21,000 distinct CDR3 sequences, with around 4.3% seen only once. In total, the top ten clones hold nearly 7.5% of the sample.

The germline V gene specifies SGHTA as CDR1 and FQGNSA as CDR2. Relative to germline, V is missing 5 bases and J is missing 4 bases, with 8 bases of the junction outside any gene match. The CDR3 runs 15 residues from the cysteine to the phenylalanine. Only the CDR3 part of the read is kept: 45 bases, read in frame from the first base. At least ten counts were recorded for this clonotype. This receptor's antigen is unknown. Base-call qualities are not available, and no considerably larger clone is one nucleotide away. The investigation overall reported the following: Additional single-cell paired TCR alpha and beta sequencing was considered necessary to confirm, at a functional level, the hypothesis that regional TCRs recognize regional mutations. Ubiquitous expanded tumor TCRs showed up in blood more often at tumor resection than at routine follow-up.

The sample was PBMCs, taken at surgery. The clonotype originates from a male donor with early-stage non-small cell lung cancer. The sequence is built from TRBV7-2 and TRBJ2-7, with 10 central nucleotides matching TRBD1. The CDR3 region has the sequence CASSLIPGQGYEQYF. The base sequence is TGTGCCAGCAGCCTAATTCCGGGACAGGGGTACGAGCAGTACTTC. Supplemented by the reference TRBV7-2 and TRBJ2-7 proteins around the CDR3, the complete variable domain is GAGVSQSPSNKVTEKGKDVELRCDPISGHTALYWYRQSLGQGLEFLIYFQGNSAPDKSGLPSDRFSAERTGGSVSTLTIQRTQQEDSAVYLCASSLIPGQGYEQYFGPGTRLTVT.